This TCR beta chain was identified during a study of cytomegalovirus exposure and HLA in healthy donors. Broader study findings: Productive rates of about 90% or about 30% were seen for most TCR beta V segments in an earlier analysis. Later analysis revealed greater clonal expansion in HLA-associated TCR beta chains than in equally common others.

In this sample, this clone turned up a few times. Its target is not known. The V gene's germline CDR1 is SEHNR and CDR2 FQNEAQ (reference sequence). The CDR3 has 19 amino acids. V was clipped by 5 bases and J by 3 bases; unmatched bases: 16. It was with 60 Vbeta and 13 Jbeta primers that the PCR ran. Sequencing used immunoSEQ multiplex PCR; TCRdb keeps in-frame clones, though not all of them. The sample records over 100,000 clones, around 78% being singletons. Donors consisted of healthy bone marrow donors. The sequenced sample was PBMCs. This sequence joins TRBV7-9 and TRBJ2-1, with TRBD1 matching 10 bases. This clonotype originated in a woman in her 30s in good health and CMV-seropositive. The CDR3 DNA is TGTGCCAGCAGCCGGACAGGGGGTTCGAGTGTACGGTACTACAATGAGCAGTTCTTC. This sequence encodes CASSRTGGSSVRYYNEQFF.